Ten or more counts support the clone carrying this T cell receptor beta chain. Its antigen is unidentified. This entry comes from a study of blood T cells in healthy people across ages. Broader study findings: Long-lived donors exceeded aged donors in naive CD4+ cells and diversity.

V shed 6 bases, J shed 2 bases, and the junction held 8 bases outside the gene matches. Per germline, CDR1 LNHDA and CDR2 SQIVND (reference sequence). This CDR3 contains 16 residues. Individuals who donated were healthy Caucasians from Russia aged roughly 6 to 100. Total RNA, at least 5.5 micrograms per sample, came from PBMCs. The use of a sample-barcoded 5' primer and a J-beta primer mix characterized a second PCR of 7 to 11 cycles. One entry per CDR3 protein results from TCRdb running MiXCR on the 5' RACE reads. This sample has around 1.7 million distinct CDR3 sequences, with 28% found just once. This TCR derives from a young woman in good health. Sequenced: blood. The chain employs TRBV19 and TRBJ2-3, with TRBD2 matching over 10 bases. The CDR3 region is CASSSGRAVVTDTQYF. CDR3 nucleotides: TGTGCCAGTAGCAGCGGGAGGGCCGTTGTCACAGATACGCAGTATTTT. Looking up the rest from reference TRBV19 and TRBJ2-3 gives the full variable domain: DGGITQSPKYLFRKEGQNVTLSCEQNLNHDAMYWYRQDPGQGLRLIYYSQIVNDFQKGDIAEGYSVSREKKESFPLTVTSAQKNPTAFYLCASSSGRAVVTDTQYFGPGTRLTVL.